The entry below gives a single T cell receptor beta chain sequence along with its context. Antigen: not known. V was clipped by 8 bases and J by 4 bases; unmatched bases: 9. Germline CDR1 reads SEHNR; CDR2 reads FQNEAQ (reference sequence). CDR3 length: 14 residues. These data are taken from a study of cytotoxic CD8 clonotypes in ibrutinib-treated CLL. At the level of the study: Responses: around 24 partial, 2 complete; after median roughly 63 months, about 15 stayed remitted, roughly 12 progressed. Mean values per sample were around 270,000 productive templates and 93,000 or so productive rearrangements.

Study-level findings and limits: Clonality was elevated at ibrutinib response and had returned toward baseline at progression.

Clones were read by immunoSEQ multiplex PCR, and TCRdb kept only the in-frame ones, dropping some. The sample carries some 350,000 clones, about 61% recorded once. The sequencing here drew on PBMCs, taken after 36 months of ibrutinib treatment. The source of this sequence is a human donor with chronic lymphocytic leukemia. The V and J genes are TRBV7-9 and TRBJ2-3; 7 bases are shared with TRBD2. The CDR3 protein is CASGGRERPDTQYF. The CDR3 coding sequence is TGTGCCAGCGGAGGGCGGGAGCGCCCAGATACGCAGTATTTT. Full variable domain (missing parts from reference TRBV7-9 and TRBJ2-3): DTGVSQNPRHKITKRGQNVTFRCDPISEHNRLYWYRQTLGQGPEFLTYFQNEAQLEKSRLLSDRFSAERPKGSFSTLEIQRTEQGDSAMYLCASGGRERPDTQYFGPGTRLTVL.